This T cell receptor (beta chain) was profiled in a study of vaccination and CD4 T cells after COVID-19. Study in general: Researchers treated control cultures with a CEFX pool, an HIV-1 Nef pool, or no peptide. Findings of the study overall: The authors identified 304 of 307 vaccine-specific clones in convalescent patients as spike mono-reactive.

Treatment here: approximately 9-day PBMC culture with coronavirus spike peptide pools or control peptides (ViraFEST assay). PBMCs, plated at roughly 2 million per well, were grown in the presence of 9.5 to 10 IU/ml IL-2 and around 10 ug/ml peptide pools. This clonotype was observed a single time. Its target is unknown. The CDR3 contains 16 residues. The V and J ends lost 2 bases and 2 bases respectively, with 16 bases between them. In germline, CDR1 is MNHEY, CDR2 SMNVEV (reference sequence). Cultured CD4+ T-cell DNA underwent Oncomine TCR Beta short-read sequencing. TCRdb re-analysed the PCR reads in MiXCR, keeping a single row per CDR3 protein. Here the sample spans around 12,000 distinct CDR3 sequences, roughly two fifths being singletons.

This TCR came from a human donor who had recovered from COVID-19. The chain carries TRBV27 and TRBJ2-7; D is possibly TRBD1 (6 bases). Sequences were obtained from CD4+ T cells from blood, cultured in vitro. The CDR3 is CASSLRGETGTYEQYF. The CDR3 DNA reads TGTGCCAGCAGTTTAAGGGGCGAGACAGGAACCTACGAGCAGTACTTC.